This TCR beta chain came from a study of CD8 T cells in ankylosing spondylitis. Findings of the study overall: Before this, some motif variants had been reported in reactive arthritis synovial fluid and blood. A TCR beta motif of fewer than ten highly homologous variants appeared characteristic of ankylosing spondylitis blood. In ankylosing spondylitis patients, matched synovial fluid reportedly showed significant enrichment of disease-linked clones.

In this sample, this clonotype turned up a few times. Its antigen remains unknown. The CDR3 loop spans 17 amino acids. V lost 6 bases, J lost 7 bases, and 11 bases stayed unmatched. Germline V gene sequence: CDR1 MNHEY, CDR2 SMNVEV (reference sequence). From the 5' RACE reads, TCRdb called clonotypes with MiXCR, one entry per CDR3 protein. The sample lists approximately 540,000 distinct CDR3 sequences; roughly 13% were seen once. The sequenced material came from blood, either unsorted or a sorted T cell fraction (not recorded which). The receptor's source is a male donor with ankylosing spondylitis. The genes are TRBV27 and TRBJ2-1; TRBD2 matches at 14 bases. The CDR3 nucleotides read TGTGCCAGCAGCCGACATACGACTAGCGGGAGGGAGAATGAGCAGTTCTTC. As protein: CASSRHTTSGRENEQFF.